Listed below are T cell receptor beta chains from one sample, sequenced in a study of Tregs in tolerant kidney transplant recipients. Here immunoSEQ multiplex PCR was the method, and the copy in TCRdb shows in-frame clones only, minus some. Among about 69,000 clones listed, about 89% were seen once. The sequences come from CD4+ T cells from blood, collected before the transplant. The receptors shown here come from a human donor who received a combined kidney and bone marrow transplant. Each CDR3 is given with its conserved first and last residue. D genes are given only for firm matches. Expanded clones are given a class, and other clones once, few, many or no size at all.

cdr3_aa: CAWRTSGNTGELFF; cdr3_nt: TGTGCCTGGAGGACTAGCGGAAACACCGGGGAGCTGTTTTTT; v_call: TRBV30; clone_size: .; d_call: TRBD2; j_call: TRBJ2-2
cdr3_aa: CASSPNSYEQYF; cdr3_nt: TGTGCCAGCAGTCCCAACTCCTACGAGCAGTACTTC; v_call: TRBV27; clone_size: .; d_call: .; j_call: TRBJ2-7
cdr3_aa: CASSPGLAGGYRTGELFF; cdr3_nt: TGTGCCAGCAGCCCTGGACTAGCGGGAGGTTACCGGACCGGGGAGCTGTTTTTT; v_call: TRBV11-3; clone_size: .; d_call: TRBD2; j_call: TRBJ2-2
cdr3_aa: CASSKVGQGNQPQHF; cdr3_nt: .; v_call: TRBV21-1; clone_size: .; d_call: .; j_call: TRBJ1-5
cdr3_aa: CSVEDLAGENTGELFF; cdr3_nt: TGCAGCGTTGAAGATTTGGCAGGGGAGAACACCGGGGAGCTGTTTTTT; v_call: TRBV29-1; clone_size: .; d_call: .; j_call: TRBJ2-2
cdr3_aa: CAWQGTSGYNEQFF; cdr3_nt: TGTGCCTGGCAAGGGACTAGTGGTTACAATGAGCAGTTCTTC; v_call: TRBV30; clone_size: .; d_call: TRBD2; j_call: TRBJ2-1
cdr3_aa: CASSYWTASDTQYF; cdr3_nt: TGTGCCAGCAGTTACTGGACAGCCTCAGATACGCAGTATTTT; v_call: TRBV5-4; clone_size: .; d_call: .; j_call: TRBJ2-3
cdr3_aa: CASSLRGQGPGNTIYF; cdr3_nt: TGTGCCAGCAGCTTACGCGGACAGGGACCGGGAAACACCATATATTTT; v_call: TRBV11-2; clone_size: .; d_call: TRBD1; j_call: TRBJ1-3
cdr3_aa: CATSRVFGTGELFF; cdr3_nt: TGTGCCACCTCCAGGGTATTTGGCACCGGGGAGCTGTTTTTT; v_call: TRBV6-6; clone_size: .; d_call: .; j_call: TRBJ2-2
cdr3_aa: CASSTGTIYGYTF; cdr3_nt: TGTGCCAGCAGCACCGGGACAATTTATGGCTACACCTTC; v_call: TRBV7-9; clone_size: .; d_call: .; j_call: TRBJ1-2
cdr3_aa: CASSGYSLARPYNEQFF; cdr3_nt: TGTGCCAGCAGTGGATATTCACTAGCGCGCCCCTACAATGAGCAGTTCTTC; v_call: TRBV2; clone_size: .; d_call: TRBD2; j_call: TRBJ2-1
cdr3_aa: CASSVSGQGPLYGYTF; cdr3_nt: TGTGCCAGCAGCGTTTCGGGACAGGGCCCTCTCTATGGCTACACCTTC; v_call: TRBV9; clone_size: .; d_call: TRBD1; j_call: TRBJ1-2
cdr3_aa: CASSPGDKRGYGYTF; cdr3_nt: TGTGCCAGTAGCCCCGGGGACAAGCGGGGCTATGGCTACACCTTC; v_call: TRBV19; clone_size: .; d_call: .; j_call: TRBJ1-2
cdr3_aa: CASSPIEAGGPRTQYF; cdr3_nt: TGCGCCAGCAGCCCCATTGAAGCGGGAGGGCCTCGTACGCAGTATTTT; v_call: TRBV5-1; clone_size: .; d_call: TRBD2; j_call: TRBJ2-3
cdr3_aa: CASSSTGGTNEKLFF; cdr3_nt: TGCGCCAGCAGCTCTACAGGGGGCACTAATGAAAAACTGTTTTTT; v_call: TRBV5-1; clone_size: once; d_call: TRBD1; j_call: TRBJ1-4
cdr3_aa: CASSETSGSWEETQYF; cdr3_nt: TGTGCCAGCAGTGAAACTAGCGGGAGCTGGGAAGAGACCCAGTACTTC; v_call: TRBV25-1; clone_size: once; d_call: TRBD2; j_call: TRBJ2-5
cdr3_aa: CASPVRDSPSGANVLTF; cdr3_nt: TGTGCCAGCCCAGTCCGGGACAGCCCGTCTGGGGCCAACGTCCTGACTTTC; v_call: TRBV2; clone_size: .; d_call: TRBD1; j_call: TRBJ2-6
cdr3_aa: CSVEDSDSGNTIYF; cdr3_nt: TGCAGCGTTGAAGACAGCGACTCTGGAAACACCATATATTTT; v_call: TRBV29-1; clone_size: .; d_call: .; j_call: TRBJ1-3
cdr3_aa: CASSTLAGNYEQYF; cdr3_nt: TGTGCCAGCAGTACACTAGCGGGAAACTACGAGCAGTACTTC; v_call: TRBV27; clone_size: .; d_call: TRBD2; j_call: TRBJ2-7
cdr3_aa: CAWTRDRNTEAFF; cdr3_nt: TGTGCCTGGACCCGGGACAGAAACACTGAAGCTTTCTTT; v_call: TRBV30; clone_size: .; d_call: TRBD1; j_call: TRBJ1-1
cdr3_aa: CASSQDPRTGGTYEQYF; cdr3_nt: TGCGCCAGCAGCCAAGATCCCAGGACAGGGGGAACCTACGAGCAGTACTTC; v_call: TRBV4-3; clone_size: .; d_call: TRBD1; j_call: TRBJ2-7
cdr3_aa: CASSLDRRLRSF; cdr3_nt: TGTGCCAGCAGTTTAGACAGGAGACTAAGAAGCTTC; v_call: TRBV28; clone_size: .; d_call: .; j_call: TRBJ1-2
cdr3_aa: CAWTRITDTQYF; cdr3_nt: TGTGCCTGGACCAGAATCACGGATACGCAGTATTTT; v_call: TRBV30; clone_size: .; d_call: .; j_call: TRBJ2-3
cdr3_aa: CASSRISGRDTIYF; cdr3_nt: TGTGCCAGTAGTAGAATCTCCGGGAGAGACACCATATATTTT; v_call: TRBV19; clone_size: .; d_call: .; j_call: TRBJ1-3
cdr3_aa: CASSPNPGQGLYEQYF; cdr3_nt: TGTGCCAGCAGCCCTAATCCTGGACAGGGACTGTACGAGCAGTACTTC; v_call: TRBV7-9; clone_size: few; d_call: TRBD1; j_call: TRBJ2-7
cdr3_aa: CASSLETATNEKLFF; cdr3_nt: TGCGCCAGCAGCTTGGAGACAGCAACTAATGAAAAACTGTTTTTT; v_call: TRBV5-1; clone_size: once; d_call: .; j_call: TRBJ1-4
cdr3_aa: CSVETGLSLVDEQFF; cdr3_nt: TGCAGCGTTGAAACGGGACTCTCCCTGGTCGATGAGCAGTTCTTC; v_call: TRBV29-1; clone_size: once; d_call: .; j_call: TRBJ2-1
cdr3_aa: CASSFGPDTYEQYF; cdr3_nt: TGTGCCAGCAGCTTCGGTCCAGACACCTACGAGCAGTACTTC; v_call: TRBV7-2; clone_size: .; d_call: .; j_call: TRBJ2-7
cdr3_aa: CASTDNSYEQYF; cdr3_nt: TGTGCCAGCACGGACAACTCCTACGAGCAGTACTTC; v_call: TRBV28; clone_size: .; d_call: .; j_call: TRBJ2-7
cdr3_aa: CASSLLQGAGTEAFF; cdr3_nt: TGTGCCAGCAGCTTACTCCAGGGGGCTGGCACTGAAGCTTTCTTT; v_call: TRBV7-2; clone_size: .; d_call: TRBD1; j_call: TRBJ1-1
cdr3_aa: CASSQGIMWREKNQETQYF; cdr3_nt: TGCGCCAGCAGCCAAGGAATTATGTGGAGGGAGAAGAACCAAGAGACCCAGTACTTC; v_call: TRBV4-3; clone_size: .; d_call: .; j_call: TRBJ2-5
cdr3_aa: CASRRGQVQETQYF; cdr3_nt: TGCGCCAGCAGACGGGGACAGGTACAAGAGACCCAGTACTTC; v_call: TRBV5-1; clone_size: .; d_call: TRBD1; j_call: TRBJ2-5
cdr3_aa: CATSRGRASYEQYF; cdr3_nt: TGTGCCACCAGCCGCGGGAGGGCCTCCTACGAGCAGTACTTC; v_call: TRBV15; clone_size: once; d_call: TRBD2; j_call: TRBJ2-7
cdr3_aa: CASSLSQGAGAYGYTF; cdr3_nt: TGTGCCAGCAGTTTATCCCAGGGGGCAGGAGCCTATGGCTACACCTTC; v_call: TRBV28; clone_size: .; d_call: TRBD1; j_call: TRBJ1-2
cdr3_aa: CASSSRDRGRTGELFF; cdr3_nt: TGTGCCAGCAGCTCTAGAGACAGGGGTCGGACCGGGGAGCTGTTTTTT; v_call: TRBV5-6; clone_size: .; d_call: TRBD1; j_call: TRBJ2-2
cdr3_aa: CASSLEEWAPGMYEQYF; cdr3_nt: TGTGCCAGCAGCTTAGAGGAGTGGGCCCCGGGAATGTACGAGCAGTACTTC; v_call: TRBV7-2; clone_size: .; d_call: .; j_call: TRBJ2-7
cdr3_aa: CASSLAAASSGANVLTF; cdr3_nt: TGTGCCAGCAGCTTGGCGGCAGCGTCATCTGGGGCCAACGTCCTGACTTTC; v_call: TRBV5-6; clone_size: .; d_call: .; j_call: TRBJ2-6
cdr3_aa: CAWSSIPGQPNIQYF; cdr3_nt: TGTGCCTGGAGCTCCATACCGGGACAGCCAAACATTCAGTACTTC; v_call: TRBV30; clone_size: .; d_call: TRBD1; j_call: TRBJ2-4
cdr3_aa: CAIVDRIGNEQFF; cdr3_nt: TGTGCCATCGTGGACAGGATAGGCAATGAGCAGTTCTTC; v_call: TRBV10-3; clone_size: .; d_call: TRBD1; j_call: TRBJ2-1
cdr3_aa: CASSIAENYEQYF; cdr3_nt: TGTGCCAGTAGTATTGCCGAGAACTACGAGCAGTACTTC; v_call: TRBV19; clone_size: .; d_call: .; j_call: TRBJ2-7
cdr3_aa: CASSPMDGDTEAFF; cdr3_nt: TGTGCCAGCTCACCAATGGACGGGGACACTGAAGCTTTCTTT; v_call: TRBV18; clone_size: .; d_call: .; j_call: TRBJ1-1
cdr3_aa: CASSEGLGTSNEQFF; cdr3_nt: TGTGCCAGCAGTGAAGGTTTAGGGACATCCAATGAGCAGTTCTTC; v_call: TRBV6-1; clone_size: .; d_call: .; j_call: TRBJ2-1
cdr3_aa: CASSPDRGHQPQHF; cdr3_nt: TGTGCCAGCAGCCCGGACAGGGGGCATCAGCCCCAGCATTTT; v_call: TRBV28; clone_size: once; d_call: TRBD1; j_call: TRBJ1-5
cdr3_aa: CSVHRGPGNTIYF; cdr3_nt: TGCAGCGTGCACAGGGGGCCTGGAAACACCATATATTTT; v_call: TRBV29-1; clone_size: .; d_call: TRBD1; j_call: TRBJ1-3
cdr3_aa: CASSAKGQGAYNEQFF; cdr3_nt: TGTGCCAGCAGCGCCAAGGGACAGGGGGCCTACAATGAGCAGTTCTTC; v_call: TRBV9; clone_size: .; d_call: TRBD1; j_call: TRBJ2-1
cdr3_aa: CASSPRTGTEAFF; cdr3_nt: TGTGCCAGCAGCCCCCGGACAGGCACTGAAGCTTTCTTT; v_call: TRBV13; clone_size: .; d_call: TRBD1; j_call: TRBJ1-1
cdr3_aa: CASSSNSGDSEQYF; cdr3_nt: TGTGCCAGCAGCTCTAATTCCGGGGATTCCGAGCAGTACTTC; v_call: TRBV5-4; clone_size: .; d_call: .; j_call: TRBJ2-7
cdr3_aa: CASGPRLGSYEQYF; cdr3_nt: TGTGCCAGCGGACCCCGACTAGGCTCCTACGAGCAGTACTTC; v_call: TRBV6-6; clone_size: .; d_call: .; j_call: TRBJ2-7
cdr3_aa: CASSRDRALEQYF; cdr3_nt: TGTGCCAGCAGTAGGGACAGGGCCCTCGAGCAGTACTTC; v_call: TRBV5-6; clone_size: .; d_call: TRBD1; j_call: TRBJ2-7
cdr3_aa: CASSPPAGQLEKLFF; cdr3_nt: TGTGCCAGCAGTCCCCCCGCGGGACAGTTGGAAAAACTGTTTTTT; v_call: TRBV28; clone_size: .; d_call: TRBD1; j_call: TRBJ1-4
cdr3_aa: CASSLGSISYNEQFF; cdr3_nt: TGTGCCAGCAGCTTAGGGTCTATCTCCTACAATGAGCAGTTCTTC; v_call: TRBV7-6; clone_size: .; d_call: .; j_call: TRBJ2-1
cdr3_aa: CASALGAGGYEKLFF; cdr3_nt: TGCGCCAGCGCCCTGGGGGCAGGGGGGTATGAAAAACTGTTTTTT; v_call: TRBV5-1; clone_size: .; d_call: TRBD1; j_call: TRBJ1-4
cdr3_aa: CASSSDRVSTEAFF; cdr3_nt: TGTGCCAGCTCGTCCGACAGGGTAAGCACTGAAGCTTTCTTT; v_call: TRBV18; clone_size: .; d_call: TRBD1; j_call: TRBJ1-1
cdr3_aa: CASSLGTVATGELFF; cdr3_nt: TGTGCCAGCAGCTTAGGGACAGTAGCCACCGGGGAGCTGTTTTTT; v_call: TRBV7-9; clone_size: .; d_call: .; j_call: TRBJ2-2
cdr3_aa: CASSHAGKWENTEAFF; cdr3_nt: TGTGCCAGCAGCCATGCAGGGAAGTGGGAGAACACTGAAGCTTTCTTT; v_call: TRBV14; clone_size: .; d_call: .; j_call: TRBJ1-1
cdr3_aa: CASSTPGLHSNTGELFF; cdr3_nt: TGTGCCAGTAGTACCCCGGGACTTCATTCTAACACCGGGGAGCTGTTTTTT; v_call: TRBV19; clone_size: .; d_call: .; j_call: TRBJ2-2
cdr3_aa: CASSSGLEGNEQFF; cdr3_nt: TGCGCCAGCAGCTCGGGACTAGAGGGAAATGAGCAGTTCTTC; v_call: TRBV5-1; clone_size: .; d_call: TRBD2; j_call: TRBJ2-1
cdr3_aa: CASSESGAHQPQHF; cdr3_nt: TGTGCCAGCAGTGAAAGCGGTGCGCACCAGCCCCAGCATTTT; v_call: TRBV6-1; clone_size: .; d_call: .; j_call: TRBJ1-5